What follows is one TCR beta chain and its context. Its antigen is unknown. The data stem from a study of cytomegalovirus exposure and HLA in healthy donors. The study drew the donors from its roughly 110-subject validation cohort, separate from the roughly 670-subject first cohort. Study-wide findings and caveats: Cytomegalovirus status, reportedly, was diagnosed with high specificity and sensitivity by the classifier. Cytomegalovirus association was assigned to more than 150 TCR beta chains.

Trimming cost V 4 bases and J 12 bases, with 20 bases left between them. In germline, CDR1 is SGHRS, CDR2 YFSETQ. The CDR3 spans 15 residues. Measured with immunoSEQ multiplex PCR; TCRdb has only the in-frame clones, and not every one. This sample has more than 95,000 clones, with about 88% found just once. The sample taken for sequencing was PBMCs. The sequence came from a man younger than 35 in good health and CMV-seropositive. The chain links TRBV5-1 to TRBJ1-6; tentatively, D is TRBD1 (6 bases). The CDR3 protein is CASSPWTATGLPLHF. CDR3 nucleotides: TGCGCCAGCAGCCCCTGGACAGCCACCGGTTTACCCCTCCACTTT.